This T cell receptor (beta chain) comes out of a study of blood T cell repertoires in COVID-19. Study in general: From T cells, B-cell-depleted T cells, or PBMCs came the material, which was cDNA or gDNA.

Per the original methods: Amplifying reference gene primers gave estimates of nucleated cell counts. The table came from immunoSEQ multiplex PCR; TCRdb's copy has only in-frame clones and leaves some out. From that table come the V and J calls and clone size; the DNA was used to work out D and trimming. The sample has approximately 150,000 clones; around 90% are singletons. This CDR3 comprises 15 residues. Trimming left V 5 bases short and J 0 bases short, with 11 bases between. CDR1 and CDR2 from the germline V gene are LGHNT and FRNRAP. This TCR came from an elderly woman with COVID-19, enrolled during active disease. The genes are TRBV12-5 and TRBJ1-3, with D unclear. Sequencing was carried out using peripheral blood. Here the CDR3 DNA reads TGTGCTAGTGGTCTCCATGTCGGCTCTGGAAACACCATATATTTT. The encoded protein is CASGLHVGSGNTIYF.